This record covers a single TCR beta chain. The data were taken from a study of CD8+ T cells in alopecia areata. Whole-study context: At a dose of 5 to 10 mg twice daily, oral tofacitinib was given to treated patients.

V lost 0 bases to trimming and J lost 8 bases, with 13 bases between them. The CDR3 totals 14 residues. Germline values: CDR1 LGHNA, CDR2 YNFKEQ. The authors extracted RNA and reverse transcribed it into cDNA as the sequencing template. Sequenced by immunoSEQ multiplex PCR; TCRdb stores in-frame clones only, minus some. Of about 160,000 clones in the sample, less than 70% were seen once. Treatment reported: oral pan-JAK inhibitor, 5-10 mg twice daily. Both peripheral blood and punch biopsies of lesional scalp skin were obtained from patients who had alopecia areata. The sequencing used CD4+ T cells sorted from blood, collected at week 24, from a patient treated with tofacitinib. The clonotype originates from a human donor with alopecia areata. The V call is TRBV4-2, the J call TRBJ1-1, with no clear D. CDR3 nucleotide sequence: TGTGCCAGCAGCCAAGATATGGCCACAGAAGAAGCTTTCTTT. Amino acids: CASSQDMATEEAFF.